This T cell receptor (beta chain) was retrieved from a study of cytomegalovirus exposure and HLA in healthy donors. On the study more broadly: The 120 or so validation repertoires were produced on the same platform as the approximately 620 repertoires of the first cohort. This was reported in a later analysis.

The study's findings and limits: The study put 150 or so TCR beta chains on its list as cytomegalovirus-associated. Most TCRs appeared rarely, but some public TCRs recurred in many donors. Specific recognition of CMV antigens was confirmed in vitro for a few chains (all CMV-associated).

As regards this clone: The antigen is unknown.

This CDR3 has 15 residues. V lost 0 bases to trimming and J lost 3 bases, with 10 bases between them. CDR1 is SGHRS, CDR2 YFSETQ, per germline. Profiling relied on immunoSEQ multiplex PCR, and the TCRdb table lists in-frame clones only, not all of them. The repertoire includes 150,000 to 200,000 clones, about four fifths of them detected once, and less than 9% sits in the top ten. The chain uses TRBV5-1 and TRBJ2-1; D is unresolved. The sample comprised PBMCs. This clonotype was obtained from a man aged 18 to 30 in good health and CMV-seropositive. The CDR3 sequence is CASSLAGSLYNEQFF. CDR3 DNA sequence: TGCGCCAGCAGCTTGGCCGGTTCCCTCTACAATGAGCAGTTCTTC.